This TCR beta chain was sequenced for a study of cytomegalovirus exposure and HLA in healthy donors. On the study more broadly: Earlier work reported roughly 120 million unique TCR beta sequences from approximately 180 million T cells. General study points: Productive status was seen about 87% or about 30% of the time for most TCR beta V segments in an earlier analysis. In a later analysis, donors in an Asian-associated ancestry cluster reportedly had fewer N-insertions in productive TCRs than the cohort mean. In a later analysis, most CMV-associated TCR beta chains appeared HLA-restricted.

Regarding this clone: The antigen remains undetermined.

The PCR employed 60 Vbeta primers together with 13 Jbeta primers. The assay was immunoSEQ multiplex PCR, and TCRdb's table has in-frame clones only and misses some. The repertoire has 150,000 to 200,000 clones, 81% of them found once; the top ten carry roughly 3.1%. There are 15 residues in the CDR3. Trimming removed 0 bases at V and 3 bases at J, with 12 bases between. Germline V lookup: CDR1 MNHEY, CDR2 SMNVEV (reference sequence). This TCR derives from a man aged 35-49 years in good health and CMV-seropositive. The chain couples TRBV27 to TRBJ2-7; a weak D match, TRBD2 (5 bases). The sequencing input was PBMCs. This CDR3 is CASSLSPGSDYEQYF. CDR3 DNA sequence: TGTGCCAGCAGTTTATCGCCGGGATCGGACTACGAGCAGTACTTC.